Presented here are 18 T cell receptor beta chains from one specimen sequenced in a study of cytomegalovirus exposure and HLA in healthy donors. The PCR made use of 60 Vbeta and 13 Jbeta primers. The repertoire was sequenced with immunoSEQ multiplex PCR; TCRdb's copy has only in-frame clones and lacks some. The table for this sample gives 93,000 or so clones. The sequenced material came from PBMCs. These receptors all come from a man aged 35 to 55 in good health and CMV-seronegative.

The chain uses TRBV9 and TRBJ2-2, with D tentatively TRBD2 (6 bases). The CDR3 is 16 amino acids. CDR1 is SGDLS, CDR2 YYNGEE, per germline. Deletions cut 0 bases from V and 5 bases from J, with 14 bases between. The CDR3 nucleotides read TGTGCCAGCAGCGTAGGAGGGGCGGGAAGGACCGGGGAGCTGTTTTTT. Its translation: CASSVGGAGRTGELFF.

The rearrangement uses TRBV7-2 and TRBJ2-3, with 11 bases identical to TRBD2. Germline lookup yields CDR1 SGHTA and CDR2 FQGNSA. The J segment lost 13 bases and the V segment lost 5 bases, leaving 17 bases of the junction unmatched. The CDR3 has 16 residues. The CDR3 DNA sequence: TGTGCCAGCAGCCCCCGACTGACTAGCGGGAACGACAGGGAGTATTTT. Amino acid sequence: CASSPRLTSGNDREYF.

As DNA, the CDR3 is TGCAGCGTTTTGACTAGTTACAATGAGCAGTTCTTC. Its protein is CSVLTSYNEQFF. This chain links TRBV29-1 with TRBJ2-1, with D perhaps TRBD2 (6 bases). Germline V lookup: CDR1 SQVTM, CDR2 ANQGSEA. The V and J ends lost 5 bases and 4 bases respectively, with 9 bases between them. The CDR3 is made up of 12 amino acids.

The chain carries TRBV6-5 and TRBJ1-2; the match to TRBD1 covers 8 bases. The CDR3 spans 16 residues. The J segment lost 4 bases and the V segment lost 0 bases, leaving 7 bases of the junction unmatched. Germline CDR1 MNHEY, CDR2 SVGAGI. The CDR3 nucleotides are TGTGCCAGCAGTTACTCCTGGACAGGGCAACTCTATGGCTACACCTTC. Encoded protein: CASSYSWTGQLYGYTF.

The genes are TRBV27 and TRBJ2-1; no reliable D call. The CDR3 spans 13 residues. Germline CDR1 reads MNHEY; CDR2 reads SMNVEV (reference sequence). Trimming removed 3 bases at V and 7 bases at J, with 10 bases between. CDR3 sequence (DNA): TGTGCCAGCAGTTTTGGGCTCCTAAATGAGCAGTTCTTC. Its translation is CASSFGLLNEQFF.

The V gene is TRBV30, the J gene TRBJ1-2; TRBD1 matches 7 bases. The CDR3 has 15 amino acids. Germline CDR1 is GTSNPN and CDR2 is SVGIG (reference sequence). V gave up 3 bases and J gave up 2 bases; unmatched junction bases: 9. In DNA form, the CDR3 reads TGTGCCTGGAGGACCTTAACAGGGGTCAACTATGGCTACACCTTC. Residues: CAWRTLTGVNYGYTF.

V and J are TRBV5-1 and TRBJ1-4; TRBD1 is a possible D gene (5 bases). Trimming stripped 0 bases from V and 3 bases from J, with 9 bases between. The CDR3 covers 15 residues. CDR1 and CDR2 (germline): SGHRS, YFSETQ. The CDR3 nucleotides are TGCGCCAGCAGCTTGGACAGGTCCGCTAATGAAAAACTGTTTTTT. This encodes CASSLDRSANEKLFF. Full variable domain (outside the CDR3, taken from reference TRBV5-1 and TRBJ1-4): KAGVTQTPRYLIKTRGQQVTLSCSPISGHRSVSWYQQTPGQGLQFLFEYFSETQRNKGNFPGRFSGRQFSNSRSEMNVSTLELGDSALYLCASSLDRSANEKLFFGSGTQLSVL.

The V gene is TRBV6-5, the J gene TRBJ2-7; perhaps TRBD1 as D (6 bases). The germline V and J ends were trimmed by 2 bases and 7 bases, with 15 bases remaining between them. CDR3 length: 14 residues. Germline-derived CDR1 and CDR2 are MNHEY and SVGAGI. The CDR3 reads CASSYHDRTGEQYF. CDR3 in DNA: TGTGCCAGCAGTTACCACGACAGGACGGGAGAGCAGTACTTC.

CDR3 protein: CAWSKGTSGAYEQYF. CDR3 bases: TGTGCCTGGAGCAAGGGAACTAGCGGGGCTTACGAGCAGTACTTC. The chain joins TRBV30 to TRBJ2-5; 10 bases are shared with TRBD2. The end of the DNA is better explained by TRBJ2-7, so the J call may be wrong. CDR1 is GTSNPN and CDR2 is SVGIG in the germline V gene (reference sequence). The CDR3 spans 15 residues.

This chain joins TRBV30 and TRBJ1-1, with unresolved D. CDR3 size: 14 residues. Trimming left V 0 bases short and J 4 bases short, with 12 bases between. In germline, CDR1 is GTSNPN, CDR2 SVGIG (reference sequence). CDR3 DNA sequence: TGTGCCTGGAGTGTCGGTCATGGAGGCACTGAAGCTTTCTTT. It codes for CAWSVGHGGTEAFF.

This sequence joins TRBV28 and TRBJ1-5; D not certain. V gave up 1 base and J gave up 3 bases, with 13 bases separating them. The germline gives CDR1 MDHEN, CDR2 SYDVKM. The CDR3 runs to 16 residues. DNA of the CDR3: TGTGCCAGCAGTTTATCCTCTAGTTACCACAATCAGCCCCAGCATTTT. It specifies CASSLSSSYHNQPQHF.

The chain has TRBV6-8 and TRBJ1-2; 9 bases align to TRBD1. The junction had 2 bases not matched to a gene; V was cut back by 1 base and J by 2 bases. Germline values: CDR1 MNHGY, CDR2 SAAAGT. This CDR3 region has 15 residues. The CDR3 loop is CASSYLDRGNYGYTF. CDR3 DNA sequence: TGTGCCAGCAGTTACTTAGACAGGGGGAACTATGGCTACACCTTC.

V and J are TRBV7-2 and TRBJ2-7, with TRBD2 as a possible D gene (5 bases). Trimming took 2 bases from V and 3 from J, leaving 14 bases between them. CDR1 SGHTA and CDR2 FQGNSA come from the germline V gene. The CDR3 is 15 amino acids. The CDR3 coding sequence is TGTGCCAGCAGCTTAAGTGGAGGTAGACACTACGAGCAGTACTTC. This sequence encodes CASSLSGGRHYEQYF.

This rearrangement joins TRBV14 to TRBJ2-5; weak D call: TRBD2 (6 bases). The CDR3 length is 13 residues. Deletions cut 2 bases from V and 3 bases from J, with 7 bases between. Germline V lookup: CDR1 SGHDN, CDR2 FVKESK. This CDR3 reads CASSQWGEETQYF. Here the CDR3 DNA reads TGTGCCAGCAGCCAATGGGGGGAAGAGACCCAGTACTTC.

This rearrangement joins TRBV29-1 to TRBJ2-1, with 8 bases lining up with TRBD1. The trim removed 7 bases at V and 4 bases at J, leaving 15 bases unmatched. Germline CDR1 is SQVTM and CDR2 is ANQGSEA. CDR3 length equals 16 residues. CDR3 region: CSARIPDRELYNEQFF. DNA for the CDR3: TGCAGCGCCCGAATCCCGGACAGGGAGCTTTACAATGAGCAGTTCTTC.

The rearrangement joins TRBV18 to TRBJ1-1; possible D gene TRBD1, 5 bases. Trimming pared 0 bases from V and 1 base from J, leaving 12 bases between. The germline V gene has CDR1 KGHSH and CDR2 LQKENI. CDR3 length equals 16 residues. The CDR3 loop is CASSPPLTGQNTEAFF. The CDR3 DNA reads as TGTGCCAGCTCACCACCGCTTACAGGCCAGAACACTGAAGCTTTCTTT.

This chain links TRBV5-1 with TRBJ2-7; 9 positions match TRBD1. The CDR3 loop spans 15 amino acids. V was pared by 4 bases and J by 3 bases, with 8 bases of the junction left unmatched. CDR1 and CDR2 from the germline V gene are SGHRS and YFSETQ. CDR3 in DNA: TGCGCCAGCAGCAGGACAGGGGCCAGGAGCTACGAGCAGTACTTC. Translation: CASSRTGARSYEQYF.

The rearrangement joins TRBV7-2 to TRBJ2-3; D may be TRBD1 (6 bases). Germline values: CDR1 SGHTA, CDR2 FQGNSA. With 5 bases removed from V and 5 bases from J, the gap between germline ends came to 11 bases. The CDR3 consists of 13 residues. The CDR3 spells CASSLSTGDTQYF. The CDR3 bases are TGTGCCAGCAGCCTATCGACAGGAGATACGCAGTATTTT.